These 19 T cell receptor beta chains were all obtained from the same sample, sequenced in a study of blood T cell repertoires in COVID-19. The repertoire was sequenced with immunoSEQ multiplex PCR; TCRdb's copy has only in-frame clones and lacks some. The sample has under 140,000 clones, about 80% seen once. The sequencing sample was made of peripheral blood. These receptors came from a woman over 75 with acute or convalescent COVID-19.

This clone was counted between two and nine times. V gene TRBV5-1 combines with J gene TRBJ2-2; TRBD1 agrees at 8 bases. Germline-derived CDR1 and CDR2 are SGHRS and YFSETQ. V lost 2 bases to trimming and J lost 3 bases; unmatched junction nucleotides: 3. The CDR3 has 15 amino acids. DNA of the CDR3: TGCGCCAGCAGCTTCAGACAGGGGTACACCGGGGAGCTGTTTTTT. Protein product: CASSFRQGYTGELFF.

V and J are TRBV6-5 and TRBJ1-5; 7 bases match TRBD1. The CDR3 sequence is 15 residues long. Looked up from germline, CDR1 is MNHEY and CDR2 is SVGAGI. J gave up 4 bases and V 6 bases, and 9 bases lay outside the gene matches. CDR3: CASRPWDRNNQPQHF. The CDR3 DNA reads TGTGCCAGCAGACCCTGGGACAGAAATAATCAGCCCCAGCATTTT.

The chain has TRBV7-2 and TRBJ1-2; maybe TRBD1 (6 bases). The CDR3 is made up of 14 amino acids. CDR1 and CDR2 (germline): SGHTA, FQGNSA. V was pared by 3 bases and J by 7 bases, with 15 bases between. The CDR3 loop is CASSFHQGSGGYTF. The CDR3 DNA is TGTGCCAGCAGCTTCCACCAGGGGAGCGGTGGCTACACCTTC.

CDR3 region: CASSLEHSDTQYF. The CDR3 DNA reads TGCGCCAGCAGCTTGGAACATTCAGATACGCAGTATTTT. The rearrangement joins TRBV5-1 to TRBJ2-3; no clear D. V lost 0 bases and J 4 bases, leaving 6 bases between the germline ends. This CDR3 contains 13 residues. Germline values: CDR1 SGHRS, CDR2 YFSETQ.

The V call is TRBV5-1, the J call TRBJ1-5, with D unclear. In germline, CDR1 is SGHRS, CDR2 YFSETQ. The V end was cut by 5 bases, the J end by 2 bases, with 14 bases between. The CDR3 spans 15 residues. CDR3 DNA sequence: TGCGCCAGCAGTCCAGTTCCGGAGGGCAATCAGCCCCAGCATTTT. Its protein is CASSPVPEGNQPQHF.

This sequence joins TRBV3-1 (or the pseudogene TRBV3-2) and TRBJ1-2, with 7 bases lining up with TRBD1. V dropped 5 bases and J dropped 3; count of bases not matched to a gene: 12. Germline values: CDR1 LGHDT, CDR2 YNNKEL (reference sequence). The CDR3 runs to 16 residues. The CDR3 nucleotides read TGTGCCAGCAGCACCCAGGACAGGCCGACCGACTATGGCTACACCTTC. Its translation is CASSTQDRPTDYGYTF.

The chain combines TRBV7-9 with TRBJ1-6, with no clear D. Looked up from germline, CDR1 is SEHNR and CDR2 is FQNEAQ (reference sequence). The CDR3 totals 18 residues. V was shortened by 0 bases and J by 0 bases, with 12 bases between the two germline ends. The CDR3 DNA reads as TGTGCCAGCAGCTTAGCGACTGAACAAAGCTCCTATAATTCACCCCTCCACTTT. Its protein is CASSLATEQSSYNSPLHF.

The CDR3 DNA reads TGTGCCAGCAGCTTGGTAGCGGGAGGATCCCACGAGCAGTACTTC. The encoded protein is CASSLVAGGSHEQYF. The rearrangement joins TRBV7-9 to TRBJ2-7; 10 bases map to TRBD2. After removal of 3 bases from V and 5 bases from J, the junction contained 7 bases not matched to a gene. CDR1 and CDR2 from the germline V gene are SEHNR and FQNEAQ (reference sequence). The CDR3 loop spans 15 amino acids.

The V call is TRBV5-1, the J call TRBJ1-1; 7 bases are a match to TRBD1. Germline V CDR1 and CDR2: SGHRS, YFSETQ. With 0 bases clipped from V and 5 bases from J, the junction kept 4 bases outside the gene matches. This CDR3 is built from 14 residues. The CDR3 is CASSLDRGATEAFF. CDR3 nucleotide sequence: TGCGCCAGCAGCTTGGACAGGGGTGCGACTGAAGCTTTCTTT.

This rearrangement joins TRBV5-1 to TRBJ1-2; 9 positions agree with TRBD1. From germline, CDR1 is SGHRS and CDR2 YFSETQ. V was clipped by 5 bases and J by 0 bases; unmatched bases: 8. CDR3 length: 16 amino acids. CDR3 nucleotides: TGCGCCAGCAGGAGGACAGGGGTCGCAGCTAACTATGGCTACACCTTC. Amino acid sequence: CASRRTGVAANYGYTF.

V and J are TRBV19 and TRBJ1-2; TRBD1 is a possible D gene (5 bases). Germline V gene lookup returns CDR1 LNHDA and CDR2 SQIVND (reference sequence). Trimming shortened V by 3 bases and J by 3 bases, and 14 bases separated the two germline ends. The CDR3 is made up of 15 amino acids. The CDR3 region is CASSILQGGDYGYTF. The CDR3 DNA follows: TGTGCCAGTAGTATCCTTCAGGGAGGAGACTATGGCTACACCTTC.

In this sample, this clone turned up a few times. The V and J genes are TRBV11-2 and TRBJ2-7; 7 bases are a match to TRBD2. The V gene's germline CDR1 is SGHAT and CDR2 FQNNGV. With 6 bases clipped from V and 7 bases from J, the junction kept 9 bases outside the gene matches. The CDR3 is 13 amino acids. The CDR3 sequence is CASRVAGSGEQYF. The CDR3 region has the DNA TGTGCCAGCAGGGTAGCGGGTTCGGGGGAGCAGTACTTC.

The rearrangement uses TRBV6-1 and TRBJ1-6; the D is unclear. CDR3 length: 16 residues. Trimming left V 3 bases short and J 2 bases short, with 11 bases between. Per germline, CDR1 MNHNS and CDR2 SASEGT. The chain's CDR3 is CASSDRGEAYNSPLHF. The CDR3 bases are TGTGCCAGCAGTGATCGTGGTGAGGCCTATAATTCACCCCTCCACTTT.

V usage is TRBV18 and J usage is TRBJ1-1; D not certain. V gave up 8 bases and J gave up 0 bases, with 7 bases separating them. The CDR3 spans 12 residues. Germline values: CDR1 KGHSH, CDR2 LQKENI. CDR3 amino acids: CASTTVNTEAFF. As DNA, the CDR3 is TGTGCCAGCACCACAGTGAACACTGAAGCTTTCTTT.

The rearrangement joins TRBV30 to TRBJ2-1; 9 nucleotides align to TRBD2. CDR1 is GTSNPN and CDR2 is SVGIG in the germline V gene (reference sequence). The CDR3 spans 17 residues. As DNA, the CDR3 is TGTGCGAGAAGGAGGCCTAGCGGGGCAACGGGCTACAATGAGCAGTTCTTC. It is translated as CARRRPSGATGYNEQFF.

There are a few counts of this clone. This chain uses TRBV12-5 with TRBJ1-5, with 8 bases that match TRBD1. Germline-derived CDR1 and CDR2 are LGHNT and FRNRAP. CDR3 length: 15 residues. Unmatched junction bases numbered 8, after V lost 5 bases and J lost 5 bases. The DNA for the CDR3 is TGTGCTAGTGGTATCCTCACAGGGGGGTATCAGCCCCAGCATTTT. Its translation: CASGILTGGYQPQHF.

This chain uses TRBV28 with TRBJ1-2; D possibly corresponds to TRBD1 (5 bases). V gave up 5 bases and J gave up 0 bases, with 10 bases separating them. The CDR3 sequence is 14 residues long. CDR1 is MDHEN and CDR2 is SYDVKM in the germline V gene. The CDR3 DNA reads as TGTGCCAGCAGTGGACACCACTCTAACTATGGCTACACCTTC. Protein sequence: CASSGHHSNYGYTF.

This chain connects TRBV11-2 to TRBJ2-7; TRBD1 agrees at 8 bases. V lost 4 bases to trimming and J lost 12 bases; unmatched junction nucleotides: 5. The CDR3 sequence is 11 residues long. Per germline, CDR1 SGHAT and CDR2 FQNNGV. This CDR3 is CASSSDRVWYF. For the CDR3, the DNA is TGTGCCAGCAGCTCGGACAGGGTTTGGTACTTC.

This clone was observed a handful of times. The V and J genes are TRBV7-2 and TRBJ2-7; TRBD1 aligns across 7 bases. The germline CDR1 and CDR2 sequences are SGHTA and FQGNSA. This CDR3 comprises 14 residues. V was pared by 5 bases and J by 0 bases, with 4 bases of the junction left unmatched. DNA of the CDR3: TGTGCCAGCAGCCGGGGACAGTCCTCCTACGAGCAGTACTTC. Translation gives CASSRGQSSYEQYF.